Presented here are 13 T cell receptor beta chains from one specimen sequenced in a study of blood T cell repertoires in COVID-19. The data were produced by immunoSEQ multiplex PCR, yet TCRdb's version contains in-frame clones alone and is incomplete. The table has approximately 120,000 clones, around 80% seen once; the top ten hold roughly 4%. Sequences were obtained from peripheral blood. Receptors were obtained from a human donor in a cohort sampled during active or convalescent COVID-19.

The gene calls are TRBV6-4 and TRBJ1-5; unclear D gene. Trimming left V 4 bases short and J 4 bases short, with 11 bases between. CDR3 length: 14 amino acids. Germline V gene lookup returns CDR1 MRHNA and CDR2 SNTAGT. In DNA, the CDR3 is TGTGCCAGCAGTGGCCATTCAGGAAATCAGCCCCAGCATTTT. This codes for CASSGHSGNQPQHF.

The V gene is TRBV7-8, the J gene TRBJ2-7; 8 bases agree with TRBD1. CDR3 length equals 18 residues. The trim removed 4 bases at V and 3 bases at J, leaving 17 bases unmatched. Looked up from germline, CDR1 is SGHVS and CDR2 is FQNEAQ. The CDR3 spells CASSSSPGAGTGDYEQYF. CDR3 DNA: TGTGCCAGCAGCTCTAGCCCAGGGGCCGGGACAGGAGACTACGAGCAGTACTTC.

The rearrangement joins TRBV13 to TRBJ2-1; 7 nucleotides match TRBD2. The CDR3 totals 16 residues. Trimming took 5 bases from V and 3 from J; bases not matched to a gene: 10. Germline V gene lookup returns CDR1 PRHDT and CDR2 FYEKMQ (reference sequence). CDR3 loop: CASSPSSGIFYNEQFF. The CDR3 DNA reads TGTGCCAGCAGCCCCTCCAGCGGGATCTTCTACAATGAGCAGTTCTTC.

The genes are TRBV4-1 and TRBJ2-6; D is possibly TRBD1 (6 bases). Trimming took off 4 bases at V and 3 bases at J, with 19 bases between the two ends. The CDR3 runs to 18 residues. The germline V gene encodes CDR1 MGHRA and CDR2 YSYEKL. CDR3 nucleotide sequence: TGCGCCAGCAGCCCCGAGCAGGGGACCTTTGGTGGGGCCAACGTCCTGACTTTC. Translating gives CASSPEQGTFGGANVLTF.

In nucleotides, the CDR3 is TGTGCCAGCAGCCGGATAGGGCCCCCCGGACTCGAAGACTACGAGCAGTACTTC. It is translated as CASSRIGPPGLEDYEQYF. The chain employs TRBV13 and TRBJ2-7; D is possibly TRBD2 (5 bases). The length of the CDR3 is 18 residues. Trimming removed 5 bases from V and 3 bases from J, with 26 bases in between. Per the germline V gene, CDR1 is PRHDT and CDR2 is FYEKMQ (reference sequence).

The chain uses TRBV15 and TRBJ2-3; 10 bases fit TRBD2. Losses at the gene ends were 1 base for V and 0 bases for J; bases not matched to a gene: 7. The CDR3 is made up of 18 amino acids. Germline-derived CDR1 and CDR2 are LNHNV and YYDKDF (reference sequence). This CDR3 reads CATSRVLWTSGSTDTQYF. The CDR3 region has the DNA TGTGCCACCAGCAGAGTCCTCTGGACTAGCGGCAGCACAGATACGCAGTATTTT.

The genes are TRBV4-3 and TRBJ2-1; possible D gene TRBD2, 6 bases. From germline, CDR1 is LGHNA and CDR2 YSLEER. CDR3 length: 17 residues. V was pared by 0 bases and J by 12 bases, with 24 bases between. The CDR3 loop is CASSQEKILGEEKGQFF. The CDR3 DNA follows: TGCGCCAGCAGCCAAGAAAAGATACTAGGGGAGGAGAAGGGGCAGTTCTTC.

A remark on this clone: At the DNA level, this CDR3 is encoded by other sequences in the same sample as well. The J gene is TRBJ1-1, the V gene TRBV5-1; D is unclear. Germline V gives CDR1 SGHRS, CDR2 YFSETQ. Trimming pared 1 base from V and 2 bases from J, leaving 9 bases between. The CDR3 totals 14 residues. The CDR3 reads CASSLSRANTEAFF. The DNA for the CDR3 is TGCGCCAGCAGCTTGTCGAGGGCCAACACTGAAGCTTTCTTT.

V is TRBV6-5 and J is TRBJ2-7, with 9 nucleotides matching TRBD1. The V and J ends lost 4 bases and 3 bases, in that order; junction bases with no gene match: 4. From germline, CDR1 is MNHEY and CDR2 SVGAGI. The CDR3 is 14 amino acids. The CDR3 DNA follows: TGTGCCAGCAGTTCGACAGGGGGTAGCTACGAGCAGTACTTC. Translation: CASSSTGGSYEQYF.

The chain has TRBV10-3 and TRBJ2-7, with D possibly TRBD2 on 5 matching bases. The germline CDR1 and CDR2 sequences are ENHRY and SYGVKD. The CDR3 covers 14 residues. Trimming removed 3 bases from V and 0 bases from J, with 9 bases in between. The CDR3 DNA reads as TGTGCCATCAGTGATGGAGGAAACTCCTACGAGCAGTACTTC. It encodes CAISDGGNSYEQYF.

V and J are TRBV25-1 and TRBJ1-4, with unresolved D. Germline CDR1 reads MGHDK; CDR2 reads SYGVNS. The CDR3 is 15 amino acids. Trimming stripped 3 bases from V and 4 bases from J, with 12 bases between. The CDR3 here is CASSEMTGFNEKLFF. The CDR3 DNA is TGTGCCAGCAGTGAGATGACGGGATTTAATGAAAAACTGTTTTTT.

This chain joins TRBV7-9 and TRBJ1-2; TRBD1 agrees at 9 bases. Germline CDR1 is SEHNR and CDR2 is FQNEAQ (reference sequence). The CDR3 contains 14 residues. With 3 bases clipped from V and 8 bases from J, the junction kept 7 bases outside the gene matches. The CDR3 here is CASSLGQGMYGYTF. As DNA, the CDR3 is TGTGCCAGCAGCTTGGGACAGGGAATGTACGGCTACACCTTC.

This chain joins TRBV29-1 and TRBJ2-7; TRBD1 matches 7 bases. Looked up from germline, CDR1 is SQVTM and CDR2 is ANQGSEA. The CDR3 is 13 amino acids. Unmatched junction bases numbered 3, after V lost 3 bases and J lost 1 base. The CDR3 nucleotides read TGCAGCGTTGATTGGACAGGTTCCTACGAGCAGTACTTC. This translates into CSVDWTGSYEQYF.